This T cell receptor beta chain originates from a study of CD8 T cells in Susac syndrome. CDR3 length: 17 amino acids. Germline-derived CDR1 and CDR2 are SGHRS and YFSETQ. V was clipped by 1 base and J by 3 bases, with 20 bases between them. Random hexamers were used to reverse transcribe 0.5 to 1 ug of RNA. Across 54 Vbeta and 13 Jbeta, immunoSEQ multiplex PCR amplified TCR beta CDR3. TCRdb passed the immunoSEQ multiplex PCR reads through MiXCR, listing each CDR3 protein once. The data hold 120,000 or so distinct CDR3 sequences, with around 94% observed a single time. Sequencing was performed on CD8+ T cells from PBMCs. This sequence originates from a human donor with Susac syndrome. The chain is built from TRBV5-1 and TRBJ2-7; no reliable D call. The CDR3 coding sequence is TGCGCCAGCAGCTTGATCCCCTCCGCAGGAGAGAGCTACGAGCAGTACTTC. This codes for CASSLIPSAGESYEQYF.